This TCR beta chain was captured in a study of blood T cell repertoires in COVID-19. Background on the study: Some COVID-19 samples were acute and others convalescent; all came from the United States, Italy and Spain.

Per the authors' pipeline: Cell counts per sample came from amplifying reference gene primers. TCRdb's table, derived via immunoSEQ multiplex PCR, lists solely in-frame clones and lacks some. That table gives V, J and clone size, and the DNA gave D and trimming. The sample holds a few hundred thousand clones; 90% are singletons and the top ten take roughly 4.3%. The CDR3 spans 13 residues. The germline V and J ends were trimmed by 6 bases and 1 base, with 9 bases remaining between them. The germline gives CDR1 SGHTA, CDR2 FQGNSA. The chain is built from TRBV7-2 and TRBJ1-1; D is perhaps TRBD1 (5 bases). Sample: PBMCs or T cells enriched from blood (not recorded which). This TCR came from a woman between 18 and 30 years old with acute COVID-19. CDR3 region: CASSDQGNTEAFF. The DNA for the CDR3 is TGTGCCAGCAGTGATCAGGGGAACACTGAAGCTTTCTTT.